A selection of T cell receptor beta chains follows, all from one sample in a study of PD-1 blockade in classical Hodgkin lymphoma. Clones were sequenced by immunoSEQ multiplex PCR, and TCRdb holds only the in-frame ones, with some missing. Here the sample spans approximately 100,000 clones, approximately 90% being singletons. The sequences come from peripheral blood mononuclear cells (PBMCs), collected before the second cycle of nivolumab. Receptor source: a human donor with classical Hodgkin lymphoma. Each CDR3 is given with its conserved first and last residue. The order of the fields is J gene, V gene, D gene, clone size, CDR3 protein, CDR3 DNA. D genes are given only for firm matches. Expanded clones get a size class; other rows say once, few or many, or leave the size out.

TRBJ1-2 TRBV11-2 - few CASSLVAISYGYTF TGTGCCAGCAGCTTAGTAGCAATTAGCTATGGCTACACCTTC
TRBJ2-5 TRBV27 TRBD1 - CASSLTQTGGLETQYF TGTGCCAGCAGTTTAACCCAGACAGGGGGCCTAGAGACCCAGTACTTC
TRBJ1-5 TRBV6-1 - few CASSELQGSNQPQHF TGTGCCAGCAGTGAACTTCAGGGGTCCAATCAGCCCCAGCATTTT
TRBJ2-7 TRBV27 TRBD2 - CASSVLAGLAYEQYF TGTGCCAGCAGTGTCTTAGCGGGGTTAGCCTACGAGCAGTACTTC
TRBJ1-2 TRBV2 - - CVSRGDGYTF TGTGTCAGCAGGGGAGATGGCTACACCTTC
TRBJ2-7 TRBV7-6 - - CASSSRGLNEQYF TGTGCCAGCAGCTCCCGCGGGTTAAACGAGCAGTACTTC
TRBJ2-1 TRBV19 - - CASNLGGVDEQFF TGTGCCAGTAATTTAGGAGGGGTGGATGAGCAGTTCTTC
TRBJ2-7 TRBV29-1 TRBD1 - CSVDAGQGSSYEQYF TGCAGCGTTGACGCAGGACAGGGCAGCTCCTACGAGCAGTACTTC
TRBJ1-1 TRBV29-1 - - CSGRGVRDSMNTEAFF TGCAGCGGAAGGGGTGTTAGGGATTCGATGAACACTGAAGCTTTCTTT
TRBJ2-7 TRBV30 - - CAWSTQGGRFYEQYF TGTGCCTGGAGCACCCAGGGTGGGAGGTTCTACGAGCAGTACTTC
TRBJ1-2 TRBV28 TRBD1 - CASQIRGQDYGYTF TGTGCCAGCCAAATTAGGGGGCAAGACTATGGCTACACCTTC
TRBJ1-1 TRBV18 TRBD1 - CASSPRGLGDTEAFF TGTGCCAGCTCACCTAGGGGGCTGGGGGACACTGAAGCTTTCTTT
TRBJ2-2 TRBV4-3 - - CASSQEGPGAYTGELFF TGCGCCAGCAGCCAAGAAGGCCCGGGGGCCTACACCGGGGAGCTGTTTTTT
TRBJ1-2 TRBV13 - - CASSLGSGGYGYTF TGTGCCAGCAGCTTAGGGTCCGGGGGGTATGGCTACACCTTC
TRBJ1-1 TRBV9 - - CASSVDRFPTEAFF TGTGCCAGCAGCGTAGACCGCTTTCCCACTGAAGCTTTCTTT
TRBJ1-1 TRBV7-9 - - CASSFWRGAEAFF TGTGCCAGCAGCTTCTGGAGGGGTGCTGAAGCTTTCTTT
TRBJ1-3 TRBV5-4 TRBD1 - CASSRPTGDPSGNTIYF TGTGCCAGCAGCCGCCCGACAGGGGACCCCTCTGGAAACACCATATATTTT
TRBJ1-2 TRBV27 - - CASSAGIPGLRWYGYTF TGTGCCAGCAGCGCGGGGATTCCGGGACTGAGATGGTATGGCTACACCTTC
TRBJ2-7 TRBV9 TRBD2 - CASSVDVTSGGYEQYF TGTGCCAGCAGCGTAGATGTAACTAGCGGGGGCTACGAGCAGTACTTC
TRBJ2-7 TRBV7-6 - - CASSARTDKYEQYF TGTGCCAGCAGCGCCCGGACAGACAAGTACGAGCAGTACTTC
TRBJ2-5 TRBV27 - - CARKTLPEETQYF TGTGCCAGAAAGACTCTCCCGGAAGAGACCCAGTACTTC
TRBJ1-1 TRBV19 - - CASSIVGGTEAFF TGTGCCAGTAGTATTGTAGGGGGCACTGAAGCTTTCTTT
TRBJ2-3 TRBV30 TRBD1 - CACPGQGAKDTQYF TGTGCCTGTCCGGGACAGGGGGCGAAAGATACGCAGTATTTT
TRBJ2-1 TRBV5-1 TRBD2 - CASSLRASGGYNEQFF TGCGCCAGCAGCCTACGGGCTAGCGGGGGGTACAATGAGCAGTTCTTC
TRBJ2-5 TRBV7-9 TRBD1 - CASGTRGREETQYF TGTGCCAGCGGGACAAGGGGGCGCGAGGAGACCCAGTACTTC
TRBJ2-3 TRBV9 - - CASSAASSTDTQYF TGTGCCAGCAGCGCAGCGTCTAGCACAGATACGCAGTATTTT
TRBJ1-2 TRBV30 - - CAWSSGGPPYYGYTF TGTGCCTGGAGTTCGGGGGGTCCCCCCTACTATGGCTACACCTTC
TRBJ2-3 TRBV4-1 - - CASSLETSTDTQYF TGCGCCAGCAGCCTCGAAACCAGCACAGATACGCAGTATTTT
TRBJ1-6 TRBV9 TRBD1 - CASSPGQGLSPLHF TGTGCCAGCAGCCCGGGACAGGGATTGTCACCCCTCCACTTT
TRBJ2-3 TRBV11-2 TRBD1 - CASSLDGGQLTDTQYF TGTGCCAGCAGCTTAGATGGGGGACAGCTCACAGATACGCAGTATTTT
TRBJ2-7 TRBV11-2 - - CASSLDTPIPHGEQYF TGTGCCAGCAGCTTAGACACCCCCATCCCCCATGGCGAGCAGTACTTC
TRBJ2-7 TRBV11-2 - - CASSQDAAWADEQYF TGTGCCAGCAGCCAGGACGCAGCCTGGGCGGACGAGCAGTACTTC
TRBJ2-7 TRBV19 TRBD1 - CASSGQGFPYEQYF TGTGCCAGTAGCGGACAGGGGTTTCCCTACGAGCAGTACTTC
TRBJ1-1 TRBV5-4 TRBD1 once CASSPPPGQGKQAEAFF TGTGCCAGCAGCCCACCGCCGGGACAGGGGAAACAAGCTGAAGCTTTCTTT
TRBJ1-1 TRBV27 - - CASSLSMISTEAFF TGTGCCAGCAGTTTATCGATGATCTCCACTGAAGCTTTCTTT
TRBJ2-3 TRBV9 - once CASSLRPGTDTQYF TGTGCCAGCAGCTTACGTCCGGGCACAGATACGCAGTATTTT
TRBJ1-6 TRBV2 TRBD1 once CASSPRGDRGSPLHF TGTGCCAGCAGTCCCAGGGGGGACAGGGGCTCACCCCTCCACTTT
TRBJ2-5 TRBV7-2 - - CASSGGLIKETQYF TGTGCCAGCAGCGGAGGACTAATTAAAGAGACCCAGTACTTC
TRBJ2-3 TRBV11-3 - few CATARSSTDTQYF TGTGCCACCGCCCGGAGTAGCACAGATACGCAGTATTTT